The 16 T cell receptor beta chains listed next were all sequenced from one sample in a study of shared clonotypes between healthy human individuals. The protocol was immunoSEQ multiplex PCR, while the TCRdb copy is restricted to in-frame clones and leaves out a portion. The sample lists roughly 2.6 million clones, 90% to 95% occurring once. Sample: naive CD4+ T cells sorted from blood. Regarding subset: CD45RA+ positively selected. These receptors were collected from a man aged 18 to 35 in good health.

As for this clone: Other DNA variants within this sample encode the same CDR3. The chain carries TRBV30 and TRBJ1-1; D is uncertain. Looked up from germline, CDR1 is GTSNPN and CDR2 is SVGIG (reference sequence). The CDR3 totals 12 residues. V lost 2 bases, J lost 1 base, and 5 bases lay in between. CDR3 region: CAWSRSNTEAFF. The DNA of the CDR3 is TGTGCCTGGAGTAGATCGAACACTGAAGCTTTCTTT. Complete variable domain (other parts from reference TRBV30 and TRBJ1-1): SQTIHQWPATLVQPVGSPLSLECTVEGTSNPNLYWYRQAAGRGLQLLFYSVGIGQISSEVPQNLSASRPQDRQFILSSKKLLLSDSGFYLCAWSRSNTEAFFGQGTRLTVV.

DNA of the CDR3: TGCGCCAGCAGCTTAAGCCCGTCCTACGAGCAGTACTTC. It codes for CASSLSPSYEQYF. The chain uses TRBV5-1 and TRBJ2-7; no clear D. Germline values: CDR1 SGHRS, CDR2 YFSETQ. The CDR3 covers 13 residues. The V end was cut by 2 bases, the J end by 1 base, with 7 bases between. The complete variable domain, with remaining parts taken from reference TRBV5-1 and TRBJ2-7, reads KAGVTQTPRYLIKTRGQQVTLSCSPISGHRSVSWYQQTPGQGLQFLFEYFSETQRNKGNFPGRFSGRQFSNSRSEMNVSTLELGDSALYLCASSLSPSYEQYFGPGTRLTVT.

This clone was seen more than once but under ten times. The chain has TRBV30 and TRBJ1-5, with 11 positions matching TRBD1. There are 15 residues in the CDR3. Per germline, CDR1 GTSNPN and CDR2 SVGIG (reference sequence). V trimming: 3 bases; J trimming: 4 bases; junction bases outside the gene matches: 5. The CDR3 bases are TGTGCCTGGAGCAGGGACAGGGGGTTAAATCAGCCCCAGCATTTT. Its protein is CAWSRDRGLNQPQHF.

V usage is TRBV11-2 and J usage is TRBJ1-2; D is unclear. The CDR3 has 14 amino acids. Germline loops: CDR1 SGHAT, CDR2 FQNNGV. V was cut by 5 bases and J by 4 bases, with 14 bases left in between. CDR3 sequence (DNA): TGTGCCAGCAGCGATCAGGACGGATTCTATGGCTACACCTTC. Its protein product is CASSDQDGFYGYTF.

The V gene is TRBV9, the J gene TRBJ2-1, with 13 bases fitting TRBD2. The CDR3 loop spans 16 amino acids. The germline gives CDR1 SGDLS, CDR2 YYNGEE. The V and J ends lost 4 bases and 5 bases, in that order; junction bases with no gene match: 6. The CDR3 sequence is CASSQRLAGGNNEQFF. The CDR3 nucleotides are TGTGCCAGCAGCCAAAGACTAGCGGGAGGCAACAATGAGCAGTTCTTC.

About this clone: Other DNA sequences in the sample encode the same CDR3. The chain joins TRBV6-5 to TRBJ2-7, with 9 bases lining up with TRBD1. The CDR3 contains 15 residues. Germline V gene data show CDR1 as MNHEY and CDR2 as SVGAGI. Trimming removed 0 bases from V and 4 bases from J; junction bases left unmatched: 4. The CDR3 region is CASSYSTGGGYEQYF. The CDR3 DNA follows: TGTGCCAGCAGTTACTCGACAGGGGGTGGGTACGAGCAGTACTTC.

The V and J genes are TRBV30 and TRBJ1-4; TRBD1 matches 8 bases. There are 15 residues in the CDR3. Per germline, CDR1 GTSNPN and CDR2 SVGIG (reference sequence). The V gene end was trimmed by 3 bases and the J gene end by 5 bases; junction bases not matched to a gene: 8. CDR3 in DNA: TGTGCCTGGAGGGGGACAGGCCCAGGGAATGAAAAACTGTTTTTT. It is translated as CAWRGTGPGNEKLFF.

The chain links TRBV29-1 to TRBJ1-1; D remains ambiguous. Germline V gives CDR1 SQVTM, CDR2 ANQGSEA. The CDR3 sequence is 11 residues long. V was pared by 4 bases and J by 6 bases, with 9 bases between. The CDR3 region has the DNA TGCAGCGTTGCTCGGGAGTCTGAAGCTTTCTTT. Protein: CSVARESEAFF.

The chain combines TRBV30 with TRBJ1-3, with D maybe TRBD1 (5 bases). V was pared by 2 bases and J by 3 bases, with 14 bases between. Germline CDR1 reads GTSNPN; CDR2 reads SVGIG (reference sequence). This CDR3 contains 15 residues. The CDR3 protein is CAWSPGWGSGNTIYF. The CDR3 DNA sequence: TGTGCCTGGAGTCCAGGGTGGGGTAGTGGAAACACCATATATTTT. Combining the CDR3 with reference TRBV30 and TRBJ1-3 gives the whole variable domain SQTIHQWPATLVQPVGSPLSLECTVEGTSNPNLYWYRQAAGRGLQLLFYSVGIGQISSEVPQNLSASRPQDRQFILSSKKLLLSDSGFYLCAWSPGWGSGNTIYFGEGSWLTVV.

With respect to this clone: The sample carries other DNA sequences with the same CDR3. CDR3 sequence (DNA): TGTGCCAGCAGCTCGGGACTAGCGGGGGGTGCCTACAATGAGCAGTTCTTC. Residues: CASSSGLAGGAYNEQFF. The J gene is TRBJ2-1, the V gene TRBV5-4, with 15 bases aligning to TRBD2. Germline-derived CDR1 and CDR2 are SGHNT and YYREEE (reference sequence). The CDR3 covers 17 residues. Trimming cost V 3 bases and J 2 bases; bases outside gene matches: 3.

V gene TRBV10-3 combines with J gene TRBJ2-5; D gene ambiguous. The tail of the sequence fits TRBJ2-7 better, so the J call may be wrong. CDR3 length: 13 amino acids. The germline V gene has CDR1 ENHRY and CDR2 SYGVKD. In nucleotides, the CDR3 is TGTGCCATCAGTGAGTCGGGCTTATACGAGCAGTACTTC. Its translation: CAISESGLYEQYF.

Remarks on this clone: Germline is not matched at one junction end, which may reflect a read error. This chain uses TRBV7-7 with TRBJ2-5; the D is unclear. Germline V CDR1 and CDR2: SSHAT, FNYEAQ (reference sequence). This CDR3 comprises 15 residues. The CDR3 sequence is CASSSGPTKQETQYF. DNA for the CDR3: TGTGCTAGCAGCAGTGGGCCTACCAAACAAGAGACCCAGTACTTC.

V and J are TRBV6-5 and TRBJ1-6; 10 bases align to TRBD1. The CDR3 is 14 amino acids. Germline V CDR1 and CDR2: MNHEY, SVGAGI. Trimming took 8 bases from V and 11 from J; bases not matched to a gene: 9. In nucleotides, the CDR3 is TGTGCCAGCTCGCGGGGGGACAGGGGTCCACCCCTCCACTTT. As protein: CASSRGDRGPPLHF.

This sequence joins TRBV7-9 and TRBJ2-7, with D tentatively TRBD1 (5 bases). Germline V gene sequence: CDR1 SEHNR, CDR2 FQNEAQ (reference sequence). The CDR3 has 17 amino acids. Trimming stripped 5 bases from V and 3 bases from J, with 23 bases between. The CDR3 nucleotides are TGTGCCAGCAGCCCAATCGGGCAGGGAAAAGCCAACTACGAGCAGTACTTC. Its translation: CASSPIGQGKANYEQYF.

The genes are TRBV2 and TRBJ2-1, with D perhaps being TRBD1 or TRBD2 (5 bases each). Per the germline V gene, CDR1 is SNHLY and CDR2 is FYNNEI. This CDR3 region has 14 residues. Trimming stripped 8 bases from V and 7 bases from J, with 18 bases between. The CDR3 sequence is CASFVGTPRNEQFF. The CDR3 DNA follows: TGTGCCAGCTTCGTCGGGACCCCGAGGAATGAGCAGTTCTTC.

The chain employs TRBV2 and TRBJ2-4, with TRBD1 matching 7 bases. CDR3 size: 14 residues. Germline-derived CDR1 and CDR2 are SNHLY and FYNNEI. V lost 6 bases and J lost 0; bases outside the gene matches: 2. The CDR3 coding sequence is TGTGCCAGCAGAAGGACAGGAGCCAAAAACATTCAGTACTTC. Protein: CASRRTGAKNIQYF.